The 24 T cell receptor beta chains below all came from one sample that was sequenced in a study of prognosis after radiotherapy for stage I lung cancer. With two-round multiplex PCR, TCR beta CDR3 sequences were amplified from genomic DNA. Amplification during the initial PCR round employed primers specific to each TRBV and TRBJ gene. TCRdb re-called the multiplex PCR reads with MiXCR, one entry per CDR3 protein. The sample has some 38,000 distinct CDR3 sequences, less than 25% seen once. The source material was PBMCs, sampled before or after stereotactic body radiation therapy (not recorded which). These receptor sequences come from a donor older than 45 with non-small cell lung cancer.

This clonotype has just a few counts. Written as DNA, the CDR3 is TGCAGCGTGGCCCCCCGGCAGTCCCCGTCGGAGACCCAGTACTTC. Its translation: CSVAPRQSPSETQYF. V is TRBV29-1 and J is TRBJ2-5; no reliable D call. Germline values: CDR1 SQVTM, CDR2 ANQGSEA. The CDR3 runs 15 residues. V was trimmed by 6 bases and J by 5 bases, leaving 22 bases between them.

Regarding this clonotype: At one boundary the junction diverges from the germline segment, which might be a read error. The chain combines TRBV7-9 with TRBJ2-2, with D possibly being TRBD2 (5 bases). Germline-derived CDR1 and CDR2 are SEHNR and FQNEAQ (reference sequence). The CDR3 is 15 residues long. Written as DNA, the CDR3 is TGTGCCAGCGGCTCAGGAGGATCTAACACCAGGGAGCTGTTTTTT. Amino acid sequence: CASGSGGSNTRELFF. The full variable domain, in which reference TRBV7-9 and TRBJ2-2 provide the parts outside the CDR3, is DTGVSQNPRHKITKRGQNVTFRCDPISEHNRLYWYRQTLGQGPEFLTYFQNEAQLEKSRLLSDRFSAERPKGSFSTLEIQRTEQGDSAMYLCASGSGGSNTRELFFGEGSRLTVL.

This clonotype was seen ten or more times. This sequence joins TRBV11-2 and TRBJ1-4; D remains ambiguous. The V gene's germline CDR1 is SGHAT and CDR2 FQNNGV. This CDR3 has 14 amino acids. Deletions cut 3 bases from V and 3 bases from J, with 8 bases between. CDR3 DNA: TGTGCCAGCAGCTTTCAACGGGCTAATGAAAAACTGTTTTTT. Its protein product is CASSFQRANEKLFF.

The sample holds many counts of this clonotype. The J gene is TRBJ2-3, the V gene TRBV19, with 8 nucleotides matching TRBD1. CDR1 is LNHDA and CDR2 is SQIVND in the germline V gene (reference sequence). Trimming cost V 5 bases and J 0 bases; bases outside gene matches: 10. There are 17 residues in the CDR3. CDR3 loop: CASSPLAGGSSTDTQYF. Here the CDR3 DNA reads TGTGCCAGTAGTCCTCTCGCAGGGGGCTCTAGCACAGATACGCAGTATTTT.

This clonotype was counted many times. V is TRBV6-2 or TRBV6-3 and J is TRBJ1-3; possible D gene TRBD1, 6 bases. The CDR3 contains 14 residues. Per germline, CDR1 MNHEY and CDR2 SVGEGT. V was clipped by 8 bases and J by 4 bases, with 15 bases between them. The CDR3 nucleotides read TGTGCCAGCCATCAGGGGAATAGAGGAAACACCATATATTTT. It is translated as CASHQGNRGNTIYF.

By its share, this clonotype is medium-sized (0.01 to 0.1%). J is TRBJ1-2 and V is TRBV20-1, with a tentative D call TRBD1 (6 bases). The V gene lost 5 bases and the J gene lost 4 bases, with 11 bases spanning the gap. The CDR3 length is 12 residues. Germline CDR1 reads DFQATT; CDR2 reads SNEGSKA (reference sequence). CDR3 region: CSADTGSYGYTF. The DNA of the CDR3 is TGCAGTGCTGACACAGGGTCCTATGGCTACACCTTC.

The chain uses TRBV7-2 and TRBJ2-5, with 9 bases matching TRBD2. CDR3 size: 17 residues. Germline CDR1 reads SGHTA; CDR2 reads FQGNSA. V trimming: 2 bases; J trimming: 4 bases; junction bases outside the gene matches: 11. The CDR3 DNA follows: TGTGCCAGCAGCTTAAGAGTCGGCGGGGGGGCCAGAGAGACCCAGTACTTC. It encodes CASSLRVGGGARETQYF.

Many counts were recorded for this clonotype. This chain joins TRBV13 and TRBJ2-3, with TRBD2 identical over 13 bases. This CDR3 contains 17 residues. J gave up 4 bases and V 5 bases, and 9 bases lay outside the gene matches. Germline lookup yields CDR1 PRHDT and CDR2 FYEKMQ (reference sequence). The CDR3 DNA sequence: TGTGCCAGCAGCCCTAGGACTAGCGGGAGTGGCGCAGATACGCAGTATTTT. Protein product: CASSPRTSGSGADTQYF.

This clonotype occurred many times. The gene calls are TRBV2 and TRBJ1-2; 8 nucleotides agree with TRBD1. The CDR3 runs 10 residues. Germline CDR1 is SNHLY and CDR2 is FYNNEI. V trimming: 8 bases; J trimming: 11 bases; junction bases outside the gene matches: 4. DNA for the CDR3: TGTGCCAGCGGACAGGGTCTTTACACCTTC. It yields the protein CASGQGLYTF.

This clonotype was recorded at least ten times. The chain's CDR3 is CASSTQAGTSIYNEQFF. CDR3 sequence (DNA): TGTGCCAGCAGTACTCAAGCCGGGACTAGCATCTACAATGAGCAGTTCTTC. The gene calls are TRBV2 and TRBJ2-1, with 9 positions matching TRBD2. Germline loops: CDR1 SNHLY, CDR2 FYNNEI. CDR3 length: 17 residues. The J segment lost 3 bases and the V segment lost 5 bases, leaving 11 bases of the junction unmatched.

This clonotype has at least ten counts. This chain connects TRBV13 to TRBJ2-4; D could derive from TRBD1 or TRBD2 (6 bases each). The germline V gene encodes CDR1 PRHDT and CDR2 FYEKMQ (reference sequence). The CDR3 is 14 residues long. V was shortened by 5 bases and J by 3 bases, with 11 bases between the two germline ends. The CDR3 DNA reads TGTGCCAGCAGCCGGGGGCAAGACAAAAACATTCAGTACTTC. This encodes CASSRGQDKNIQYF. Full variable domain (remainder filled in from reference TRBV13 and TRBJ2-4): AAGVIQSPRHLIKEKRETATLKCYPIPRHDTVYWYQQGPGQDPQFLISFYEKMQSDKGSIPDRFSAQQFSDYHSELNMSSLELGDSALYFCASSRGQDKNIQYFGAGTRLSVL.

In regard to this clonotype: A far bigger clonotype differs at one base, so this is likely a read error. V and J are TRBV7-9 and TRBJ2-7; 11 positions match TRBD2. This CDR3 spans 15 amino acids. Germline values: CDR1 SEHNR, CDR2 FQNEAQ (reference sequence). CDR3 in amino acids: CVSSVGLAGSYEQYF. The DNA for the CDR3 is TGTGTCAGCAGCGTAGGACTAGCGGGCTCCTACGAGCAGTACTTC.

The sample holds one count of this clonotype. It differs at one base from a far larger clone, so likely a read error. The V call is TRBV6-2 or TRBV6-3, the J call TRBJ1-2; D gene ambiguous. V gave up 6 bases and J gave up 4 bases, with 24 bases separating them. Germline V gene data show CDR1 as MNHEY and CDR2 as SVGEGT. The CDR3 has 17 amino acids. For the CDR3, the DNA is TGTGCCAGCAGCAACGGGGATTCCGGCCCGATGGTCTATGGCTACACCTTC. It translates to CASSNGDSGPMVYGYTF.

This clonotype has at least ten counts. The chain couples TRBV9 to TRBJ1-4; D remains ambiguous. The CDR3 has 12 residues. Trimming shortened V by 4 bases and J by 7 bases, and 8 bases separated the two germline ends. Germline lookup yields CDR1 SGDLS and CDR2 YYNGEE. CDR3 loop: CASSLPSEKLFF. CDR3 in DNA: TGTGCCAGCAGCCTCCCGAGTGAAAAACTGTTTTTT.

This clonotype was found many times. This sequence joins TRBV3-1 and TRBJ2-2, with 11 nucleotides matching TRBD2. CDR1 and CDR2 (germline): LGHDT, YNNKEL (reference sequence). The CDR3 has 17 residues. V shed 0 bases, J shed 6 bases, and the junction held 6 bases outside the gene matches. CDR3 amino acids: CASSQETGTSGSGELFF. The CDR3 nucleotides are TGTGCCAGCAGCCAAGAAACCGGGACTAGCGGCTCCGGGGAGCTGTTTTTT.

J is TRBJ1-2 and V is TRBV7-3; 8 nucleotides line up with TRBD1. J gave up 7 bases and V 2 bases, and 9 bases lay outside the gene matches. CDR1 and CDR2 from the germline V gene are SGHTA and FQGTGA. The CDR3 extends over 15 amino acids. The CDR3 spells CASSLWSDRDSGYTF. In DNA, the CDR3 is TGTGCCAGCAGCTTATGGTCGGACAGGGACTCTGGCTACACCTTC.

This clonotype has ten or more counts. The CDR3 reads CASSFTMTGGELNTEAFF. CDR3 sequence (DNA): TGCGCCAGCAGCTTCACGATGACAGGGGGGGAATTGAACACTGAAGCTTTCTTT. The V gene is TRBV5-1, the J gene TRBJ1-1; TRBD1 agrees at 9 bases. The trim removed 2 bases at V and 0 bases at J, leaving 11 bases unmatched. CDR3 length: 18 residues. CDR1 and CDR2 (germline): SGHRS, YFSETQ.

A remark on this clonotype: This may stem from a read error, because a much larger clone lies one nucleotide away. The chain joins TRBV18 to TRBJ2-7; D is ambiguous. Matching the DNA end better, TRBJ1-1 makes the J call doubtful. Germline CDR1 and CDR2: KGHSH and LQKENI. The CDR3 has 15 amino acids. The CDR3 sequence: CASSPSTVRATEAFF. The CDR3, as DNA: TGTGCCAGCTCACCGTCGACGGTTCGGGCCACTGAAGCTTTCTTT.

This clonotype came up once. The chain uses TRBV19 and TRBJ2-5; 9 nucleotides match TRBD1. After removal of 7 bases from V and 1 base from J, the junction contained 25 bases not matched to a gene. The germline CDR1 and CDR2 sequences are LNHDA and SQIVND (reference sequence). The CDR3 runs to 21 residues. The CDR3 DNA is TGTGCCAGTATCCCCACGACAGGGACAGGGCCCTGCGGGGGTGGCCAAGAGACCCAGTACTTC. Translation gives CASIPTTGTGPCGGGQETQYF.

This clonotype occurred many times. CDR3 nucleotides: TGTGCCAGCAGCAAGAGTCCGACAGGGGAAGAAAAACTGTTTTTT. It is translated as CASSKSPTGEEKLFF. This rearrangement joins TRBV5-5 to TRBJ1-4; 8 bases agree with TRBD1. The CDR3 covers 15 residues. Trimming at V came to 4 bases and at J to 8 bases, leaving 10 bases not matched to a gene. CDR1 and CDR2 (germline): SGHKS, YYEKEE (reference sequence).

V is TRBV7-2 and J is TRBJ1-3; weak D call: TRBD1 (6 bases). The CDR3 length is 14 residues. CDR1 is SGHTA, CDR2 FQGNSA, per germline. V was clipped by 3 bases and J by 7 bases, with 13 bases between them. The CDR3 spells CASSLQAGANTIYF. The DNA of the CDR3 is TGTGCCAGCAGCTTGCAGGCAGGGGCGAACACCATATATTTT.

This clonotype appeared once. The chain uses TRBV9 and TRBJ1-3, with TRBD1 identical over 7 bases. Looked up from germline, CDR1 is SGDLS and CDR2 is YYNGEE. The CDR3 sequence is 15 residues long. J lost 2 bases, V lost 3 bases, and 5 bases had no gene match. This chain's CDR3 is CASSDRGVTGNTIYF. CDR3 in DNA: TGTGCCAGCAGCGACAGGGGAGTTACTGGAAACACCATATATTTT.

This clonotype appeared many times. The V and J genes are TRBV27 and TRBJ1-5; D is unresolved. CDR1 MNHEY and CDR2 SMNVEV come from the germline V gene (reference sequence). Trimming cost V 3 bases and J 3 bases, with 9 bases left between them. This CDR3 is built from 14 residues. This chain's CDR3 is CASSLVGLNQPQHF. As DNA, the CDR3 is TGTGCCAGCAGTTTGGTAGGTCTCAATCAGCCCCAGCATTTT.

This clonotype was seen many times. The J gene is TRBJ1-5, the V gene TRBV30; TRBD1 is a possible D gene (5 bases). This CDR3 is 13 amino acids long. Trimming pared 2 bases from V and 6 bases from J, leaving 11 bases between. CDR1 is GTSNPN and CDR2 is SVGIG in the germline V gene (reference sequence). This CDR3 reads CAWSYGGGQPQHF. The CDR3 DNA reads as TGTGCCTGGAGTTATGGGGGAGGTCAGCCCCAGCATTTT.